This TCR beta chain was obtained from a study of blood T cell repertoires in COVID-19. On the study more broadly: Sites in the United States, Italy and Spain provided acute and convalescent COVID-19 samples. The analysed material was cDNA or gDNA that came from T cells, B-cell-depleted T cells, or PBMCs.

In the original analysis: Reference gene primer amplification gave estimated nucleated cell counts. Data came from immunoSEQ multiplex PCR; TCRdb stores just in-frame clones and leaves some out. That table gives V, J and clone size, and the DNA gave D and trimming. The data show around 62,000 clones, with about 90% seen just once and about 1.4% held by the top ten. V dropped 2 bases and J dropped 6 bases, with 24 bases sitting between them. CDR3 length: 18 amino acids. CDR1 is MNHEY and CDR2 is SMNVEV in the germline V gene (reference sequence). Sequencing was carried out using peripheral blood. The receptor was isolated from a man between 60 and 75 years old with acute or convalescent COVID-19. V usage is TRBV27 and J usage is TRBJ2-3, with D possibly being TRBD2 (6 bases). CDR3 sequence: CASSLGTQGLPFSDTQYF. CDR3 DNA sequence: TGTGCCAGCAGTTTAGGGACTCAAGGACTCCCCTTTAGTGATACGCAGTATTTT.